The present entry profiles one T cell receptor beta chain with its context. Measured with immunoSEQ multiplex PCR; TCRdb has only the in-frame clones, and not every one. The sample yields roughly 90,000 clones, 85% to 95% seen once. CDR3 size: 13 residues. Per germline, CDR1 SGHNT and CDR2 YYREEE (reference sequence). V lost 1 base and J 4 bases, leaving 8 bases between the germline ends. This sample was taken from a study of control samples from healthy donors and cancer patients. The sequenced material came from blood. J is TRBJ1-2 and V is TRBV5-4; D is unclear. The clonotype originates from a woman aged 30 to 39 in good health. The CDR3 DNA is TGTGCCAGCAGCTTGCGGCACATCTATGGCTACACCTTC. Translation: CASSLRHIYGYTF.